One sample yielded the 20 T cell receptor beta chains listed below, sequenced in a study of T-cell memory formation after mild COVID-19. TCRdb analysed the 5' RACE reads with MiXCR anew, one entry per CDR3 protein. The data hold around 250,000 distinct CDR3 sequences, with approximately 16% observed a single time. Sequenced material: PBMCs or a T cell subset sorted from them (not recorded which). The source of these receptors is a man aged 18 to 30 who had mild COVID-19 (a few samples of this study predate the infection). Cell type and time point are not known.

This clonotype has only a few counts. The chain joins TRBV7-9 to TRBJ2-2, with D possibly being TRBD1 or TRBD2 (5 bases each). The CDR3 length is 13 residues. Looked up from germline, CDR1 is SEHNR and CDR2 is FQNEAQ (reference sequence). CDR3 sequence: CVGTAANTGELFF. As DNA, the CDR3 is TGTGTCGGGACCGCCGCGAACACCGGGGAGCTGTTTTTT.

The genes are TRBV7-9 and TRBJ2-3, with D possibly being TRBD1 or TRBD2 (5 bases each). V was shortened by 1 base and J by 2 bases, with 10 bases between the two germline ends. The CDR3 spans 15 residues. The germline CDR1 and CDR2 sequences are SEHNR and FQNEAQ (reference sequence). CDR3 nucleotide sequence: TGTGCCAGCAGCTTAGACGAGGGGACCACAGATACGCAGTATTTT. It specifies CASSLDEGTTDTQYF.

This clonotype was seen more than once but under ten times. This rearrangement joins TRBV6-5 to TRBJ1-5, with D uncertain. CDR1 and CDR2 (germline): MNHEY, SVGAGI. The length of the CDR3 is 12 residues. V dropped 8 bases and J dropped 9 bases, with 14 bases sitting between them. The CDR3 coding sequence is TGTGCCAGCTGGAACCCGTCTACGCCCCAGCATTTT. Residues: CASWNPSTPQHF.

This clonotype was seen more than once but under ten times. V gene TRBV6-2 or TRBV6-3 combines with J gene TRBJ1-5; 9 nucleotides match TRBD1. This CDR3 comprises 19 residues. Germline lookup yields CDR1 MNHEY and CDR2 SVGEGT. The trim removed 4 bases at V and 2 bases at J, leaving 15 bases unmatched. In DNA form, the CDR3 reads TGTGCCAGCAGTTTCGACCCGGGACAGGGCTTTCTAGGCAATCAGCCCCAGCATTTT. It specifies CASSFDPGQGFLGNQPQHF.

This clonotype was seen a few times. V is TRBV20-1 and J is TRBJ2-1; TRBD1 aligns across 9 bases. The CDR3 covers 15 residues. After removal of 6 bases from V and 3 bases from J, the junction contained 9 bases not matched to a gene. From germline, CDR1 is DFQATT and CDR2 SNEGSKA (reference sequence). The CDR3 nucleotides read TGCAGTGCAAACCCTCCGGACAGGGGCTACAATGAGCAGTTCTTC. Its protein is CSANPPDRGYNEQFF.

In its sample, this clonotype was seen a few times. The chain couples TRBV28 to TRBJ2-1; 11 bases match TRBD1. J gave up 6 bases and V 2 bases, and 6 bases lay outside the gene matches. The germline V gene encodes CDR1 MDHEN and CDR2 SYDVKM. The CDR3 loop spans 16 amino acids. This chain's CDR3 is CASSLPGQGAGNEQFF. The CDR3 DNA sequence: TGTGCCAGCAGTTTACCCGGACAGGGGGCGGGCAATGAGCAGTTCTTC.

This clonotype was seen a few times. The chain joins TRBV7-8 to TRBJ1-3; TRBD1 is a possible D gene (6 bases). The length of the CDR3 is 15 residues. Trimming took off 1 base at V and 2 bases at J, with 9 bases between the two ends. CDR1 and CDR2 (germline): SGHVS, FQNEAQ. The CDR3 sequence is CASSLGTGTGNTIYF. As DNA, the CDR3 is TGTGCCAGCAGCTTAGGTACAGGGACTGGAAACACCATATATTTT.

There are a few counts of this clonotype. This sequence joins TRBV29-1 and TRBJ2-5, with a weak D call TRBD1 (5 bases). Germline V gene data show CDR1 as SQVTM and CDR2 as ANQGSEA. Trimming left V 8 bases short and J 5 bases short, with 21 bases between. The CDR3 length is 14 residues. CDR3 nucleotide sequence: TGCAGCACCCAATACAGGCACCTCATGGAGACCCAGTACTTC. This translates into CSTQYRHLMETQYF.

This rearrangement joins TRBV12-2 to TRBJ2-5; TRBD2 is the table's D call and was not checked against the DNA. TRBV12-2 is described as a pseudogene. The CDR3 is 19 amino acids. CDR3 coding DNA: TGTGCAAGTCGCTTATCCCCCCGAGGAACTAGCGGGGGTATGGAGACCCAGTACTTC. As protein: CASRLSPRGTSGGMETQYF.

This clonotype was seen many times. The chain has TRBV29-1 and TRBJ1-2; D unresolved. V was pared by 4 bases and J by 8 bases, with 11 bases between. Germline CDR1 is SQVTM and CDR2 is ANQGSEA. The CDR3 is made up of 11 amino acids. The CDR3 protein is CSVAADTGYTF. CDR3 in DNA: TGCAGCGTTGCCGCTGACACCGGCTACACCTTC.

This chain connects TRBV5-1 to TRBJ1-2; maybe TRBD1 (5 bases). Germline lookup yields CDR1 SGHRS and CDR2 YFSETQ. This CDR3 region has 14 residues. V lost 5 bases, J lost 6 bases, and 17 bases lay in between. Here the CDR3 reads CASRLLGTQDGYTF. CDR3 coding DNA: TGCGCCAGCAGACTCCTCGGGACCCAGGATGGCTACACCTTC. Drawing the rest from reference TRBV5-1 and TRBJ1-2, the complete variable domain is KAGVTQTPRYLIKTRGQQVTLSCSPISGHRSVSWYQQTPGQGLQFLFEYFSETQRNKGNFPGRFSGRQFSNSRSEMNVSTLELGDSALYLCASRLLGTQDGYTFGSGTRLTVV.

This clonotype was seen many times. CDR3 coding DNA: TGTGCCAGCAGCAACCAGAAAGGGCATGAAAAACTGTTTTTT. Translated: CASSNQKGHEKLFF. The V gene is TRBV7-2, the J gene TRBJ1-4; no reliable D call. CDR1 is SGHTA and CDR2 is FQGNSA in the germline V gene. V was pared by 5 bases and J by 6 bases, with 13 bases between. The CDR3 length is 14 residues.

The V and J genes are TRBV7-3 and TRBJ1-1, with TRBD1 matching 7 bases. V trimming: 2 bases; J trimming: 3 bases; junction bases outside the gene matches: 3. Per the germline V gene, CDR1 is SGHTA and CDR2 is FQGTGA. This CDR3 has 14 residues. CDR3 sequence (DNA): TGTGCCAGCAGCTTATTCCAGGGGGACACTGAAGCTTTCTTT. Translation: CASSLFQGDTEAFF.

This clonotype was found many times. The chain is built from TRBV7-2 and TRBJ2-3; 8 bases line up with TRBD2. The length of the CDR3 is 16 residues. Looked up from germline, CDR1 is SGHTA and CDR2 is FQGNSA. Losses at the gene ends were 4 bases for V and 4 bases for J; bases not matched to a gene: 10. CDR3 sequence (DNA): TGTGCCAGCAGCTCCCAGCCCCGGACTAGCTCAGATACGCAGTATTTT. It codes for CASSSQPRTSSDTQYF.

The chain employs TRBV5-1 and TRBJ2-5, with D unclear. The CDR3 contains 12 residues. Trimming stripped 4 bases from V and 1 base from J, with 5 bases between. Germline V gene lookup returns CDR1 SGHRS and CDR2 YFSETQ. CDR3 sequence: CASSPFQETQYF. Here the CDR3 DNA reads TGCGCCAGCAGCCCATTCCAAGAGACCCAGTACTTC.

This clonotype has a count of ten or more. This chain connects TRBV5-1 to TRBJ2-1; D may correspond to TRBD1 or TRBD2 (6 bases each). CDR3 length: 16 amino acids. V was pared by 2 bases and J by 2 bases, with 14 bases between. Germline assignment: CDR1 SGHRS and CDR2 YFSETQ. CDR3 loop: CASSFGGGSTYNEQFF. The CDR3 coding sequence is TGCGCCAGCAGCTTCGGAGGGGGGTCAACCTACAATGAGCAGTTCTTC.

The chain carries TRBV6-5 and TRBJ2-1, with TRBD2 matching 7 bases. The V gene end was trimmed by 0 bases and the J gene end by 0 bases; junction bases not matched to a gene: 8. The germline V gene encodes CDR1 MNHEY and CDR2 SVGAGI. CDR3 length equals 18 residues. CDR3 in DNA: TGTGCCAGCAGTTACTCGATTGGGTGGGGGGGCTCCTACAATGAGCAGTTCTTC. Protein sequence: CASSYSIGWGGSYNEQFF.

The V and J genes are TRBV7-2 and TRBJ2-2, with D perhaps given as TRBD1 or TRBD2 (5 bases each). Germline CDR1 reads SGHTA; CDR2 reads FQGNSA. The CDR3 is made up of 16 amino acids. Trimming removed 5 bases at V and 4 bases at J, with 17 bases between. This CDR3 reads CASSPRWGSGTGELFF. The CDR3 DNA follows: TGTGCCAGCAGCCCTCGGTGGGGGTCGGGCACCGGGGAGCTGTTTTTT.

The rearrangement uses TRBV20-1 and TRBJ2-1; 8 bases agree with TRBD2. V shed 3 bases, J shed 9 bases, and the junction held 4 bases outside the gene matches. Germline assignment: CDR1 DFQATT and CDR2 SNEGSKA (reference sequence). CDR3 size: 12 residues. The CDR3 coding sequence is TGCAGTGCTAGTAGCGGGGACGGTGAGCAGTTCTTC. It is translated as CSASSGDGEQFF.

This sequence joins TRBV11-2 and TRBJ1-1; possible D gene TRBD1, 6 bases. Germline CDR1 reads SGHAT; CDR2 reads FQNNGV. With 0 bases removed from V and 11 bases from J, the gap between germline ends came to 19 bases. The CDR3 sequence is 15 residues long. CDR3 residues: CASSLDGGASTRAFF. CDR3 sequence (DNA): TGTGCCAGCAGCTTAGACGGGGGCGCTTCGACGCGGGCTTTCTTT.